Below are 11 T cell receptor beta chains sequenced from a single sample in a study of T cell responses to AZD1222 COVID-19 vaccine. The repertoire was sequenced with immunoSEQ multiplex PCR; TCRdb's copy has only in-frame clones and lacks some. In the table there are around 150,000 clones, about 87% of which are singletons. The sequencing here drew on peripheral blood, taken on day 0 of AZD1222 vaccination. The receptors originated from an adult in good health.

This chain links TRBV18 with TRBJ1-1; D might be TRBD1 (5 bases). V was pared by 8 bases and J by 3 bases, with 25 bases between. Germline V CDR1 and CDR2: KGHSH, LQKENI. This CDR3 is 17 amino acids long. DNA for the CDR3: TGTGCCAGCACATGGGGCGGGCAGCCCTCTATGGACACTGAAGCTTTCTTT. Translating gives CASTWGGQPSMDTEAFF.

The chain carries TRBV7-2 and TRBJ2-1; TRBD2 aligns across 9 bases. This CDR3 has 14 residues. The V gene end was trimmed by 1 base and the J gene end by 9 bases; junction bases not matched to a gene: 4. CDR1 is SGHTA, CDR2 FQGNSA, per germline. CDR3 loop: CASSLVQRGVEQFF. CDR3 sequence (DNA): TGTGCCAGCAGCTTAGTGCAGCGGGGGGTTGAGCAGTTCTTC.

V usage is TRBV20-1 and J usage is TRBJ2-1; D is unclear. The CDR3 is 11 amino acids. V was shortened by 2 bases and J by 12 bases, with 11 bases between the two germline ends. Germline values: CDR1 DFQATT, CDR2 SNEGSKA (reference sequence). The DNA of the CDR3 is TGCAGTGCTAGATTATCGGAGTGGCAGTTCTTC. It specifies CSARLSEWQFF.

The V gene is TRBV6-5, the J gene TRBJ1-5, with 9 positions matching TRBD1. The germline V gene encodes CDR1 MNHEY and CDR2 SVGAGI. This CDR3 is 15 amino acids long. Germline trimming cut 6 bases from V and 4 bases from J; bases unmatched to any gene: 7. The CDR3 DNA reads TGTGCCAGCAGCTGGACAGGGGCGAAAAATCAGCCCCAGCATTTT. This translates into CASSWTGAKNQPQHF.

This chain connects TRBV19 to TRBJ1-2; possible D gene TRBD1, 5 bases. Between the trimmed V and J ends, which lost 3 bases and 4 bases, there was a span of 9 bases. CDR3 length: 13 residues. Germline V gene sequence: CDR1 LNHDA, CDR2 SQIVND (reference sequence). The CDR3 loop is CASSIDSSYGYTF. The CDR3 DNA follows: TGTGCCAGTAGTATCGACAGTTCCTATGGCTACACCTTC.

The V gene is TRBV7-6, the J gene TRBJ2-7; D is undetermined. V shed 2 bases and J shed 0 bases, with 11 bases lying between them. The CDR3 consists of 15 residues. Germline V lookup: CDR1 SGHVS, CDR2 FNYEAQ. The CDR3 DNA reads as TGTGCCAGCAGCTTAAGTCGGCGCCACTCCTACGAGCAGTACTTC. It translates to CASSLSRRHSYEQYF. Drawing the rest from reference TRBV7-6 and TRBJ2-7, the complete variable domain is GAGVSQSPRYKVTKRGQDVALRCDPISGHVSLYWYRQALGQGPEFLTYFNYEAQQDKSGLPNDRFSAERPEGSISTLTIQRTEQRDSAMYRCASSLSRRHSYEQYFGPGTRLTVT.

The chain employs TRBV11-2 and TRBJ2-1, with 7 bases lining up with TRBD2. The V segment lost 4 bases and the J segment 8 bases; nucleotides outside the gene matches: 20. CDR1 and CDR2 (germline): SGHAT, FQNNGV. This CDR3 contains 18 residues. The CDR3 sequence: CASSYPPDELRERDEQFF. DNA for the CDR3: TGTGCCAGCAGCTACCCCCCAGATGAACTGCGGGAGAGAGATGAGCAGTTCTTC.

J is TRBJ2-5 and V is TRBV7-9, with 7 bases that match TRBD2. The germline CDR1 and CDR2 sequences are SEHNR and FQNEAQ (reference sequence). The CDR3 runs 16 residues. J was trimmed by 4 bases and V by 6 bases; bases with no gene match: 14. This CDR3 is CASSFSGAPLGETQYF. CDR3 sequence (DNA): TGTGCCAGCAGTTTCAGCGGGGCCCCCCTCGGAGAGACCCAGTACTTC. Together with reference TRBV7-9 and TRBJ2-5, the CDR3 gives the full variable domain: DTGVSQNPRHKITKRGQNVTFRCDPISEHNRLYWYRQTLGQGPEFLTYFQNEAQLEKSRLLSDRFSAERPKGSFSTLEIQRTEQGDSAMYLCASSFSGAPLGETQYFGPGTRLLVL.

This chain uses TRBV7-9 with TRBJ1-2; 9 bases are shared with TRBD1. In germline, CDR1 is SEHNR, CDR2 FQNEAQ (reference sequence). V dropped 8 bases and J dropped 7; count of bases not matched to a gene: 11. CDR3 length equals 14 residues. CDR3: CASDNTGGAFGYTF. The CDR3 DNA reads as TGTGCCAGCGACAATACAGGGGGCGCCTTTGGCTACACCTTC.

The chain employs TRBV5-8 and TRBJ1-5; 7 nucleotides line up with TRBD1. The CDR3 loop spans 15 amino acids. V trimming: 4 bases; J trimming: 3 bases; junction bases outside the gene matches: 7. Germline V gene sequence: CDR1 SGHTS, CDR2 YDEGEE. The CDR3 region has the DNA TGTGCCAGCAGCACCATTGACAGGGCCAATCAGCCCCAGCATTTT. Amino acid sequence: CASSTIDRANQPQHF.

The CDR3 region is CASSQETPTSGREQFF. The CDR3 DNA follows: TGCGCCAGCAGCCAAGAAACGCCGACTAGCGGTCGTGAGCAGTTCTTC. V gene TRBV4-1 combines with J gene TRBJ2-1; 9 bases match TRBD2. Germline trimming cut 0 bases from V and 9 bases from J; bases unmatched to any gene: 9. Germline lookup yields CDR1 MGHRA and CDR2 YSYEKL. This CDR3 has 16 residues.